These 16 T cell receptor beta chains came from one sample sequenced in a study of T cells in localized non-small cell lung cancer. TCRdb's table, derived via immunoSEQ multiplex PCR, lists solely in-frame clones and lacks some. The table includes 1,500 to 2,000 clones, roughly 19% detected once. The material sequenced was normal lung tissue next to the tumor, taken before any cancer treatment. These receptors were collected from an older female donor with stage I lung adenocarcinoma.

This clone occurred a few times. The chain couples TRBV11-3 to TRBJ2-7; 8 bases map to TRBD1. Germline CDR1 and CDR2: SGHNT and YENEEA. Unmatched junction bases numbered 5, after V lost 6 bases and J lost 1 base. The CDR3 length is 14 residues. The CDR3 protein is CASRETGGSYEQYF. DNA for the CDR3: TGTGCCAGCAGGGAAACAGGGGGGTCCTACGAGCAGTACTTC.

The chain couples TRBV19 to TRBJ2-3; D may correspond to TRBD1 or TRBD2 (5 bases each). Germline V gene data show CDR1 as LNHDA and CDR2 as SQIVND (reference sequence). There are 13 residues in the CDR3. The V end lost 9 bases, the J end lost 0 bases, and 10 bases lay between the germline ends. The CDR3 here is CARGTASTDTQYF. In nucleotides, the CDR3 is TGTGCCAGGGGGACGGCTAGCACAGATACGCAGTATTTT.

Notes on this clone: At one of its ends the junction is not consistent with the germline gene, which may arise from a read error. V is TRBV6-8 and J is TRBJ2-1; D might be TRBD2 (6 bases). The length of the CDR3 is 15 residues. Per the germline V gene, CDR1 is MNHGY and CDR2 is SAAAGT. CDR3: CASSDSGLASNEQFF. The CDR3 DNA is TGTGCCAGCAGTGACTCGGGGCTAGCGAGCAATGAGCAGTTCTTC.

This chain connects TRBV23-1 to TRBJ2-1; D is uncertain. TRBV23-1 is noted as an ORF with a role that remains uncertain. CDR3 size: 14 residues. The V end was cut by 8 bases, the J end by 8 bases, with 19 bases between. The CDR3 loop is CASPSTLARDEQFF. CDR3 nucleotide sequence: TGCGCCAGCCCCAGCACCCTGGCAAGGGATGAGCAGTTCTTC.

This clone was seen a handful of times. The chain couples TRBV11-3 to TRBJ1-1, with D unclear. The V end lost 1 base, the J end lost 4 bases, and 13 bases lay between the germline ends. The CDR3 covers 15 residues. Germline CDR1 reads SGHNT; CDR2 reads YENEEA. This CDR3 reads CASSLGGGLGTEAFF. The CDR3 DNA reads as TGTGCCAGCAGCTTAGGCGGAGGGCTGGGCACTGAAGCTTTCTTT. The full variable domain, with the rest looked up from reference TRBV11-3 and TRBJ1-1, is EAGVVQSPRYKIIEKKQPVAFWCNPISGHNTLYWYLQNLGQGPELLIRYENEEAVDDSQLPKDRFSAERLKGVDSTLKIQPAELGDSAVYLCASSLGGGLGTEAFFGQGTRLTVV.

The V call is TRBV6-8, the J call TRBJ1-3; D ambiguous. With 0 bases removed from V and 2 bases from J, the gap between germline ends came to 8 bases. Looked up from germline, CDR1 is MNHGY and CDR2 is SAAAGT. The CDR3 contains 15 residues. The CDR3 DNA follows: TGTGCCAGCAGTTACTCTGGGAATACTGGAAACACCATATATTTT. It codes for CASSYSGNTGNTIYF.

This clone showed up just a few times. The genes are TRBV6-8 and TRBJ1-6; D is perhaps TRBD1 (5 bases). The CDR3 is made up of 15 amino acids. Germline-derived CDR1 and CDR2 are MNHGY and SAAAGT. V was shortened by 0 bases and J by 7 bases, with 10 bases between the two germline ends. CDR3 in DNA: TGTGCCAGCAGTTACTCGACAGATGGGAATTCACCCCTCCACTTT. Its translation: CASSYSTDGNSPLHF.

This clone turned up a few times. V usage is TRBV5-1 and J usage is TRBJ2-2; D is possibly TRBD2 (5 bases). With 4 bases removed from V and 6 bases from J, the gap between germline ends came to 13 bases. CDR1 is SGHRS and CDR2 is YFSETQ in the germline V gene. This CDR3 region has 14 residues. The DNA for the CDR3 is TGCGCCAGCAGCCAGGAACAGCGGCCCGGGGAGCTGTTTTTT. This gives the protein CASSQEQRPGELFF.

Judged by abundance, this clone is large. The chain is built from TRBV11-3 and TRBJ2-2; the match to TRBD1 covers 7 bases. The CDR3 spans 18 residues. Losses at the gene ends were 0 bases for V and 0 bases for J; bases not matched to a gene: 7. Germline lookup yields CDR1 SGHNT and CDR2 YENEEA. The CDR3 DNA reads TGTGCCAGCAGCTTAGAACCCTTAGGGGGCGCGAACACCGGGGAGCTGTTTTTT. This gives the protein CASSLEPLGGANTGELFF.

The table lists this clone with a few counts. The CDR3 DNA is TGTGCCAGCAGCCCCTCGACTAGCGGGGTGGCAGATACGCAGTATTTT. This translates into CASSPSTSGVADTQYF. The rearrangement links TRBV6-8 to TRBJ2-3; the match to TRBD2 covers 11 bases. The CDR3 extends over 16 amino acids. The germline V gene encodes CDR1 MNHGY and CDR2 SAAAGT. V gave up 6 bases and J gave up 4 bases; unmatched junction bases: 9.

The chain is built from TRBV25-1 and TRBJ1-2; D is unresolved. The V end lost 4 bases, the J end lost 4 bases, and 10 bases lay between the germline ends. CDR1 and CDR2 from the germline V gene are MGHDK and SYGVNS. This CDR3 is built from 13 residues. CDR3 bases: TGTGCCAGCAGTGTAGGCGGTGGCTATGGCTACACCTTC. Translation: CASSVGGGYGYTF.

V usage is TRBV5-1 and J usage is TRBJ2-1; 9 positions agree with TRBD2. Germline V gene sequence: CDR1 SGHRS, CDR2 YFSETQ. After removal of 0 bases from V and 9 bases from J, the junction contained 10 bases not matched to a gene. The CDR3 is 16 residues long. The CDR3 is CASSLDSGSAYGEQFF. In nucleotides, the CDR3 is TGCGCCAGCAGCTTGGATAGCGGGAGCGCATACGGTGAGCAGTTCTTC.

As concerns this clone: The missing CDR3 end, 1 residue past where the read stops, is filled in from the germline J gene. The chain couples TRBV6-1 to TRBJ1-2; D uncertain. V was cut by 0 bases and J by 4 bases, with 6 bases left in between. This CDR3 contains 13 residues. Germline CDR1 is MNHNS and CDR2 is SASEGT. The DNA read from the CDR3 is TGTGCCAGCAGTGAAGCGCTTATCTATGGCTACACC. Its translation is CASSEALIYGYT. Given in full, the CDR3 is CASSEALIYGYTF.

This chain uses TRBV10-3 with TRBJ2-1; D call uncertain. The V gene's germline CDR1 is ENHRY and CDR2 SYGVKD. The CDR3 covers 15 residues. The V end was cut by 2 bases, the J end by 4 bases, with 12 bases between. The CDR3 DNA is TGTGCCATCAGTGAGCCCATGTTCTCGTACAATGAGCAGTTCTTC. Its protein is CAISEPMFSYNEQFF.

This clone was detected only a few times. Here the CDR3 DNA reads TGTGCCAGCTCACCCCTCCCAAAGACAGGGGGCGGATCTAACACTGAAGCTTTCTTT. It translates to CASSPLPKTGGGSNTEAFF. The rearrangement links TRBV18 to TRBJ1-1, with TRBD1 matching 10 bases. The CDR3 is 19 amino acids. The ends lost 3 bases at V and 2 bases at J; junction bases unmatched: 15. CDR1 and CDR2 (germline): KGHSH, LQKENI.

This clone is medium-sized in the sample. The CDR3 sequence: CASSFLDRLNYGYTF. The CDR3 DNA follows: TGTGCCAGCAGCTTTCTCGACAGACTTAACTATGGCTACACCTTC. The rearrangement links TRBV11-3 to TRBJ1-2, with a weak D call TRBD1 (5 bases). V lost 3 bases, J lost 1 base, and 12 bases lay in between. Germline assignment: CDR1 SGHNT and CDR2 YENEEA. The CDR3 runs 15 residues.